This entry lists 30 T cell receptor beta chains sequenced from one sample in a study of quantifying T cell responses using KT2 cells. Study information: cDNA was made from DNase-treated RNA using alpha and beta constant primers.

The cDNA 3' end received a ligated oligonucleotide with a UMI. First-round PCR used 4 to 5 cycles and beta primers RC1.1 and RC1.2 covering TRBC1 and TRBC2. TCRdb processed the UMI-ligation and nested PCR reads anew with MiXCR; each CDR3 protein has one entry. The sample has around 56,000 distinct CDR3 sequences, more than 9% seen once; the top ten hold around 9.9%. Sequencing was carried out using PBMCs spiked with cells of the T cell clone KT2. The receptor source for this set is a human donor.

This clonotype was seen a few times. The V gene is TRBV9, the J gene TRBJ2-3; TRBD2 is a possible D gene (6 bases). The CDR3 extends over 17 amino acids. Deletions cut 0 bases from V and 2 bases from J, with 16 bases between. The germline CDR1 and CDR2 sequences are SGDLS and YYNGEE. CDR3 nucleotide sequence: TGTGCCAGCAGCGTAGAGGCCGGGACTTCGGTCACAGATACGCAGTATTTT. It codes for CASSVEAGTSVTDTQYF.

This clonotype was observed a few times. The chain has TRBV21-1 and TRBJ2-1; TRBD2 reflects the table's D call only, with no check against the DNA. TRBV21-1 has pseudogene status. The CDR3 extends over 16 amino acids. DNA for the CDR3: TGTGCCAGCACCAAAGAGCGGGAGGGAAATGACAATGAGCAGTTCTTC. Amino acid sequence: CASTKEREGNDNEQFF.

This chain uses TRBV9 with TRBJ2-2; no firm D call. V lost 4 bases to trimming and J lost 1 base, with 2 bases between them. CDR3 size: 12 residues. Germline V gives CDR1 SGDLS, CDR2 YYNGEE. The DNA for the CDR3 is TGTGCCAGCAGCCAGAACACCGGGGAGCTGTTTTTT. Amino acid sequence: CASSQNTGELFF.

This clonotype was counted a few times. This chain uses TRBV10-2 with TRBJ1-2; tentative D call: TRBD1 (5 bases). The CDR3 runs to 12 residues. In germline, CDR1 is WSHSY, CDR2 SAAADI. The ends were cut back, 4 bases at V and 6 bases at J, with 9 bases in the middle. The CDR3 is CASSGRADGYTF. CDR3 coding DNA: TGCGCCAGCAGTGGCAGGGCTGATGGCTACACCTTC.

This clonotype was observed many times. The chain uses TRBV29-1 and TRBJ2-7; 9 nucleotides match TRBD1. Unmatched junction bases numbered 9, after V lost 0 bases and J lost 3 bases. The length of the CDR3 is 16 residues. Germline V CDR1 and CDR2: SQVTM, ANQGSEA. CDR3 sequence reads: CSVEEGDWGQGYEQYF. The CDR3 DNA is TGCAGCGTTGAAGAGGGGGATTGGGGACAGGGCTACGAGCAGTACTTC.

The chain couples TRBV12-3 or TRBV12-4 to TRBJ1-1; 7 nucleotides match TRBD1. This CDR3 region has 14 residues. The V segment lost 6 bases and the J segment 10 bases; nucleotides outside the gene matches: 14. The CDR3 sequence: CASSPTAGQPRAFF. The CDR3 coding sequence is TGTGCCAGCAGCCCTACTGCGGGACAGCCTCGAGCTTTCTTT.

The chain carries TRBV2 and TRBJ2-1; 13 bases fit TRBD2. Germline V gene lookup returns CDR1 SNHLY and CDR2 FYNNEI. V gave up 5 bases and J gave up 15 bases; unmatched junction bases: 10. This CDR3 region has 14 residues. The CDR3 sequence: CASSRTSGSQPWFF. The DNA for the CDR3 is TGTGCCAGCAGTAGGACTAGCGGGAGCCAACCATGGTTCTTC. The variable domain in full, completed from reference TRBV2 and TRBJ2-1, reads EPEVTQTPSHQVTQMGQEVILRCVPISNHLYFYWYRQILGQKVEFLVSFYNNEISEKSEIFDDQFSVERPDGSNFTLKIRSTKLEDSAMYFCASSRTSGSQPWFFGPGTRLTVL.

Only a few counts were recorded for this clonotype. This chain connects TRBV9 to TRBJ1-1, with 7 bases lining up with TRBD1. Germline trimming cut 5 bases from V and 0 bases from J; bases unmatched to any gene: 4. The CDR3 extends over 14 amino acids. The germline CDR1 and CDR2 sequences are SGDLS and YYNGEE. DNA for the CDR3: TGTGCCAGCAGTGAGACAGGGCTGAACACTGAAGCTTTCTTT. Amino acid sequence: CASSETGLNTEAFF.

This clonotype was counted a few times. The chain has TRBV7-3 and TRBJ2-1, with TRBD2 identical over 8 bases. Germline V gene lookup returns CDR1 SGHTA and CDR2 FQGTGA. The CDR3 contains 16 residues. V was clipped by 2 bases and J by 4 bases; unmatched bases: 7. The CDR3 protein is CASSLGTGLEYNEQFF. CDR3 coding DNA: TGTGCCAGCAGCTTAGGGACGGGACTAGAATACAATGAGCAGTTCTTC.

This clonotype was counted a few times. The chain is built from TRBV5-1 and TRBJ1-1; D remains ambiguous. Between the trimmed V and J ends, which lost 3 bases and 6 bases, there was a span of 15 bases. The CDR3 totals 14 residues. Germline values: CDR1 SGHRS, CDR2 YFSETQ. CDR3 residues: CASSSETYSAEAFF. For the CDR3, the DNA is TGCGCCAGCAGCTCGGAGACCTACTCGGCTGAAGCTTTCTTT.

There are a few counts of this clonotype. The CDR3 DNA reads TGCGCCAGCAGCCACCAGGACACCACCATTTTTTACAATGAGCAGTTCTTC. Translated, it gives CASSHQDTTIFYNEQFF. This chain joins TRBV5-1 and TRBJ2-1; D may be TRBD1 (5 bases). The CDR3 is made up of 17 amino acids. CDR1 SGHRS and CDR2 YFSETQ come from the germline V gene. The V end lost 4 bases, the J end lost 4 bases, and 21 bases lay between the germline ends.

This clonotype was observed a few times. The V gene is TRBV2, the J gene TRBJ2-7; TRBD1 might be the D (6 bases). Germline-derived CDR1 and CDR2 are SNHLY and FYNNEI. There are 13 residues in the CDR3. Trimming cost V 3 bases and J 1 base, with 7 bases left between them. CDR3 protein: CASSDDRSYEQYF. In DNA, the CDR3 is TGTGCCAGCAGTGACGACAGGTCCTACGAGCAGTACTTC.

The J gene is TRBJ2-1, the V gene TRBV5-1; TRBD2 aligns across 9 bases. Germline V gene data show CDR1 as SGHRS and CDR2 as YFSETQ. The ends lost 1 base at V and 6 bases at J; junction bases unmatched: 8. The CDR3 is 16 amino acids. DNA of the CDR3: TGCGCCAGCAGCTTGAGCGGGAGCGGGAGGTCCAATGAGCAGTTCTTC. Translated: CASSLSGSGRSNEQFF.

This clonotype was seen more than once but under ten times. The chain couples TRBV20-1 to TRBJ2-1; TRBD2 matches 12 bases. Trimming removed 2 bases from V and 9 bases from J; junction bases left unmatched: 8. CDR3 length: 15 residues. CDR1 DFQATT and CDR2 SNEGSKA come from the germline V gene (reference sequence). As DNA, the CDR3 is TGCAGTGCTAGAATGAAGGCTAGCGGGGGGGGTGAGCAGTTCTTC. The encoded protein is CSARMKASGGGEQFF.

CDR3 DNA: TGCGCCAGCAGCTTGGCCGGAGGGGGTAATCAGCCCCAGCATTTT. Translated, it gives CASSLAGGGNQPQHF. This chain joins TRBV5-1 and TRBJ1-5; tentative D call: TRBD1 (6 bases). Per germline, CDR1 SGHRS and CDR2 YFSETQ. The CDR3 loop spans 15 amino acids. V dropped 0 bases and J dropped 4 bases, with 11 bases sitting between them.

This clonotype showed up many times. The J gene is TRBJ2-3, the V gene TRBV11-3, with D unresolved. The V gene's germline CDR1 is SGHNT and CDR2 YENEEA. CDR3 length: 13 amino acids. V was cut by 3 bases and J by 4 bases, with 8 bases left in between. The CDR3 bases are TGTGCCAGCAGCTTTCATGGGGCAGATACGCAGTATTTT. Protein product: CASSFHGADTQYF.

This chain joins TRBV7-9 and TRBJ2-5; D is undetermined. Trimming stripped 5 bases from V and 2 bases from J, with 18 bases between. The CDR3 length is 16 residues. Germline V gene data show CDR1 as SEHNR and CDR2 as FQNEAQ (reference sequence). This chain's CDR3 is CASSPFEGRLQETQYF. CDR3 sequence (DNA): TGTGCCAGCAGCCCCTTTGAAGGCAGGCTACAAGAGACCCAGTACTTC.

This clonotype showed up just a few times. The V call is TRBV7-8, the J call TRBJ2-2; TRBD2 aligns across 9 bases. V trimming: 6 bases; J trimming: 1 base; junction bases outside the gene matches: 3. This CDR3 contains 15 residues. From germline, CDR1 is SGHVS and CDR2 FQNEAQ. CDR3 loop: CASSRLAENTGELFF. The CDR3 coding sequence is TGTGCCAGCAGTCGACTAGCGGAGAACACCGGGGAGCTGTTTTTT.

This clonotype was detected many times. The chain links TRBV20-1 to TRBJ2-7; 11 bases fit TRBD2. Looked up from germline, CDR1 is DFQATT and CDR2 is SNEGSKA (reference sequence). V shed 8 bases, J shed 2 bases, and the junction held 5 bases outside the gene matches. The CDR3 is 13 amino acids. This chain's CDR3 is CSPQLAGAYEQYF. The CDR3 DNA is TGCAGTCCCCAACTAGCGGGAGCCTACGAGCAGTACTTC.

This clonotype was counted between two and nine times. This chain connects TRBV6-6 to TRBJ1-3, with D possibly being TRBD1 (5 bases). Trimming removed 8 bases at V and 0 bases at J, with 11 bases between. Germline-derived CDR1 and CDR2 are MNHNY and SVGAGI (reference sequence). The CDR3 covers 14 residues. As DNA, the CDR3 is TGTGCCAGCGAAGGGACGGACTCTGGAAACACCATATATTTT. Translated, it gives CASEGTDSGNTIYF.

The J gene is TRBJ2-7, the V gene TRBV4-1, with 9 positions matching TRBD1. J was trimmed by 3 bases and V by 1 base; bases with no gene match: 16. This CDR3 is 19 amino acids long. Germline V gives CDR1 MGHRA, CDR2 YSYEKL. The CDR3 reads CASSQVDLKGQGGGYEQYF. CDR3 DNA sequence: TGCGCCAGCAGCCAAGTTGATTTGAAGGGACAGGGAGGAGGCTACGAGCAGTACTTC.

There are a few counts of this clonotype. The chain has TRBV13 and TRBJ2-5; TRBD2 aligns across 15 bases. The CDR3 runs to 17 residues. Trimming took 5 bases from V and 5 from J; bases not matched to a gene: 9. CDR1 is PRHDT and CDR2 is FYEKMQ in the germline V gene (reference sequence). The CDR3 bases are TGTGCCAGCAGCCTCTACGGGACTAGCGGGAGGCGTGAGACCCAGTACTTC. The encoded protein is CASSLYGTSGRRETQYF. The full variable domain, its missing parts supplied by reference TRBV13 and TRBJ2-5, is AAGVIQSPRHLIKEKRETATLKCYPIPRHDTVYWYQQGPGQDPQFLISFYEKMQSDKGSIPDRFSAQQFSDYHSELNMSSLELGDSALYFCASSLYGTSGRRETQYFGPGTRLLVL.

This clonotype has at least ten counts. The chain combines TRBV27 with TRBJ1-5, with TRBD1 matching over 9 bases. The trim removed 7 bases at V and 2 bases at J, leaving 3 bases unmatched. Germline V gene lookup returns CDR1 MNHEY and CDR2 SMNVEV (reference sequence). The CDR3 sequence is 14 residues long. CDR3 DNA sequence: TGTGCCAGCAAGGGACAGGGACGCAATCAGCCCCAGCATTTT. Protein: CASKGQGRNQPQHF.

This clonotype was counted ten times or more. The chain couples TRBV27 to TRBJ2-1; possible D gene TRBD1, 6 bases. Between the trimmed V and J ends, which lost 6 bases and 7 bases, there was a span of 10 bases. Germline-derived CDR1 and CDR2 are MNHEY and SMNVEV (reference sequence). This CDR3 spans 12 amino acids. The chain's CDR3 is CASREQGNEQFF. The CDR3 DNA is TGTGCCAGCAGGGAACAGGGAAATGAGCAGTTCTTC.

This clonotype was counted a few times. The rearrangement links TRBV12-3 or TRBV12-4 to TRBJ2-2, with 7 nucleotides matching TRBD1. V was clipped by 7 bases and J by 5 bases; unmatched bases: 10. The CDR3 consists of 15 residues. Written as DNA, the CDR3 is TGTGCCAGCACCTCAGACAGGGAAATGACCGGGGAGCTGTTTTTT. This codes for CASTSDREMTGELFF.

The J gene is TRBJ2-3, the V gene TRBV7-2; maybe TRBD2 (6 bases). Trimming stripped 4 bases from V and 1 base from J, with 9 bases between. Germline CDR1 and CDR2: SGHTA and FQGNSA. The CDR3 consists of 14 residues. As DNA, the CDR3 is TGTGCCAGCAGCTCGTGGGGGGGCACAGATACGCAGTATTTT. It specifies CASSSWGGTDTQYF.

The chain carries TRBV7-9 and TRBJ2-1, with TRBD2 identical over 11 bases. V trimming: 3 bases; J trimming: 7 bases; junction bases outside the gene matches: 5. The CDR3 has 15 residues. Germline V lookup: CDR1 SEHNR, CDR2 FQNEAQ (reference sequence). CDR3 sequence (DNA): TGTGCCAGCAGCTTCACGGGACTAGCGGTTAATGAGCAGTTCTTC. Residues: CASSFTGLAVNEQFF. The full variable domain, rest sourced from reference TRBV7-9 and TRBJ2-1, is DTGVSQNPRHKITKRGQNVTFRCDPISEHNRLYWYRQTLGQGPEFLTYFQNEAQLEKSRLLSDRFSAERPKGSFSTLEIQRTEQGDSAMYLCASSFTGLAVNEQFFGPGTRLTVL.

This clonotype was detected ten times or more. The V and J genes are TRBV20-1 and TRBJ2-7; 9 positions agree with TRBD1. CDR1 DFQATT and CDR2 SNEGSKA come from the germline V gene (reference sequence). The V gene end was trimmed by 5 bases and the J gene end by 4 bases; junction bases not matched to a gene: 3. The CDR3 is made up of 12 amino acids. The DNA for the CDR3 is TGCAGTGCTGCTGGGACAGGGTACGAGCAGTACTTC. Its protein is CSAAGTGYEQYF.

This clonotype was observed many times. This chain connects TRBV12-3 or TRBV12-4 to TRBJ1-2; D gene uncertain. This CDR3 region has 12 residues. V was cut by 7 bases and J by 7 bases, with 13 bases left in between. In DNA form, the CDR3 reads TGTGCCAGCATCGTAGGAGGCTCTGGCTACACCTTC. This gives the protein CASIVGGSGYTF.

This clonotype was detected only a few times. The chain recombines TRBV7-9 with TRBJ2-7; 12 bases match TRBD2. From germline, CDR1 is SEHNR and CDR2 FQNEAQ (reference sequence). The CDR3 covers 14 residues. The V and J ends lost 10 bases and 0 bases, in that order; junction bases with no gene match: 4. The CDR3: CATTTSGGSYEQYF. In nucleotides, the CDR3 is TGTGCCACCACGACTAGCGGGGGCTCCTACGAGCAGTACTTC.